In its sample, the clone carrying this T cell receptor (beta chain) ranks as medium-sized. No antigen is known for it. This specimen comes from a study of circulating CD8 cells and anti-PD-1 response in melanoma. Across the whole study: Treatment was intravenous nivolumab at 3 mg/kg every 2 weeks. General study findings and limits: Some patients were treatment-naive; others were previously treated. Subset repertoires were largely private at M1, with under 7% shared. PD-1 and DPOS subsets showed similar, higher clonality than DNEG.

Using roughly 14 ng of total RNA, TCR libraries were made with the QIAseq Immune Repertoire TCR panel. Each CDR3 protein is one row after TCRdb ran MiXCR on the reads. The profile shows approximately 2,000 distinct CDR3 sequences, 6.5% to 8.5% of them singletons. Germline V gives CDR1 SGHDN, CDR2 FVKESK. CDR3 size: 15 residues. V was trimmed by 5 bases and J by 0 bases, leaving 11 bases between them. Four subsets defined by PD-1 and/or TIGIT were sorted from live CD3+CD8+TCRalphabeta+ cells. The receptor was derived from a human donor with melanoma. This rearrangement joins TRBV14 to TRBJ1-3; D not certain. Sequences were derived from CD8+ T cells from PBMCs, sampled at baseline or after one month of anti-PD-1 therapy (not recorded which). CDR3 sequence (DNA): TGTGCCAGCAGCTCGGGCATCCCCTCTGGAAACACCATATATTTT. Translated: CASSSGIPSGNTIYF.